This entry lists 10 T cell receptor beta chains sequenced from one sample in a study of CD4 and CD8 cells across lung adenocarcinoma regions. TCRdb called the PCR reads again in MiXCR, with one record for every CDR3 protein. Among 8,200 or so distinct CDR3 sequences, roughly three fifths were seen once, and the ten largest hold roughly a quarter. The material sequenced was CD4+ T cells from the center of a lung tumor. Receptors originate from a female donor with lung adenocarcinoma. The CD4 and CD8 labels of this study may be unreliable.

This clonotype was seen only a few times. Mismatch with germline at one junction end may stem from a read error. The chain has TRBV6-1 and TRBJ1-5, with D perhaps matching TRBD1 (5 bases). Germline V gives CDR1 MNHNS, CDR2 SASEGT. The CDR3 spans 12 residues. As DNA, the CDR3 is TGTGCCAGCAGTGAAGCCCGGGACGGACGGCAATTT. Translation: CASSEARDGRQF.

For this clonotype: One junction end does not reproduce the germline sequence, and a read error may be involved. The J gene is TRBJ2-3, the V gene TRBV6-1; D may be TRBD2 (5 bases). This CDR3 contains 13 residues. CDR1 MNHNS and CDR2 SASEGT come from the germline V gene. The CDR3 bases are TGTGCCAGCAGGTTGGCGGGCAAAGATACGCAGTACTTT. Translation: CASRLAGKDTQYF.

The chain has TRBV9 and TRBJ2-1; the D gene is possibly TRBD2 (6 bases). V was shortened by 0 bases and J by 9 bases, with 7 bases between the two germline ends. CDR3 length equals 12 residues. Germline assignment: CDR1 SGDLS and CDR2 YYNGEE. The CDR3, as DNA: TGTGCCAGCAGCGTAGGGGGAGGTGAGCAGTTCTTC. It codes for CASSVGGGEQFF.

The chain is built from TRBV6-5 and TRBJ2-3; TRBD2 might be the D (5 bases). The CDR3 spans 13 residues. Germline V CDR1 and CDR2: MNHEY, SVGAGI. The V and J ends lost 0 bases and 8 bases respectively, with 9 bases between them. The CDR3 coding sequence is TGTGCCAGCAGTTACTCGCAGAGGGCTACGCAGTATTTT. Its translation: CASSYSQRATQYF.

About this clonotype itself: A read error may produce the germline difference seen at one junction end. This chain connects TRBV12-3 or TRBV12-4 to TRBJ2-3, with no clear D. The CDR3 consists of 15 residues. The CDR3 protein is CASTIDGRGTETQYF. CDR3 bases: TGTGCCAGCACCATTGACGGCCGTGGCACAGAGACGCAGTACTTT.

This clonotype is labeled as medium-sized. This rearrangement joins TRBV12-3 or TRBV12-4 to TRBJ2-5; the match to TRBD2 covers 11 bases. This CDR3 is built from 15 residues. With 4 bases clipped from V and 4 bases from J, the junction kept 5 bases outside the gene matches. The CDR3 DNA sequence: TGTGCCAGCAGTTGGCGTAGCGGGAGGGGAGAGACCCAGTACTTC. This translates into CASSWRSGRGETQYF.

Turning to this clonotype: Its ends do not fully match the called genes, so a read error is possible. The chain employs TRBV7-6 and TRBJ2-3; no firm D call. Looked up from germline, CDR1 is SGHVS and CDR2 is FNYEAQ. This CDR3 region has 15 residues. The CDR3: CARSLQAVSTDAQYF. The CDR3 DNA sequence: TGTGCCAGGAGCCTCCAGGCTGTGAGCACAGATGCGCAGTATTTT.

The V and J genes are TRBV14 and TRBJ2-6; D ambiguous. The CDR3 is 18 residues long. V was trimmed by 4 bases and J by 1 base, leaving 17 bases between them. The germline CDR1 and CDR2 sequences are SGHDN and FVKESK. CDR3 residues: CASSPRGPSPSGANVLTF. The CDR3 DNA follows: TGTGCCAGCAGCCCCCGCGGACCGTCCCCTTCTGGGGCCAACGTCCTGACTTTC.

This clonotype was seen only once. The gene calls are TRBV28 and TRBJ2-1, with TRBD2 matching 12 bases. CDR1 and CDR2 (germline): MDHEN, SYDVKM. Trimming at V came to 5 bases and at J to 3 bases, leaving 8 bases not matched to a gene. This CDR3 is built from 17 residues. CDR3 loop: CASSTRTSGNRYNEQFF. CDR3 sequence (DNA): TGTGCCAGCAGTACTAGGACTAGCGGGAACCGCTACAATGAGCAGTTCTTC.

Worth noting for this clonotype: This may be a read error: a much more frequent sequence differs by one nucleotide. The J gene is TRBJ2-5, the V gene TRBV7-8; D not resolved. Germline CDR1 SGHVS, CDR2 FQNEAQ. The germline V and J ends were trimmed by 4 bases and 4 bases, with 19 bases remaining between them. This CDR3 has 16 amino acids. The DNA for the CDR3 is TGTGCCAGCAGCTCGCACCAGACCGGCCCCCCAGAGACCCAGTACTTC. This gives the protein CASSSHQTGPPETQYF.